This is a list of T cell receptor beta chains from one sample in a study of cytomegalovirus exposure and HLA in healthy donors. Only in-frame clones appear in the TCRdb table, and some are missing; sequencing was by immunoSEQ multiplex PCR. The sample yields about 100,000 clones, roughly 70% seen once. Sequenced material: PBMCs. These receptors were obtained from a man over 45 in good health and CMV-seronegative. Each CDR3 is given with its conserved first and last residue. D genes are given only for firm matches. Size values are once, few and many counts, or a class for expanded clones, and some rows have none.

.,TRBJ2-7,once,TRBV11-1,CASSQGLSYEQYF,TGTGCCAGCAGCCAGGGCCTCTCCTACGAGCAGTACTTC
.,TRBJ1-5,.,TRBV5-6,CASSLAVGGNQPQHF,TGTGCCAGCAGCTTGGCCGTCGGTGGCAATCAGCCCCAGCATTTT
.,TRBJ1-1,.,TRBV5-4,CASSLERETEAFF,TGTGCCAGCAGCCTTGAGAGGGAAACTGAAGCTTTCTTT
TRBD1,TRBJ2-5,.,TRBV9,CASSAQSRGRVETQYF,TGTGCCAGCAGCGCCCAGTCAAGGGGGCGGGTAGAGACCCAGTACTTC
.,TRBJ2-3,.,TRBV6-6,CASSPPNTDTQYF,TGTGCCAGCAGCCCCCCTAACACAGATACGCAGTATTTT
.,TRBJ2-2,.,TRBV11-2,CASSFTDTGELFF,TGTGCCAGCAGCTTCACGGACACCGGGGAGCTGTTTTTT
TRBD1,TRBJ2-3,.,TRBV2,CASRPDRASTDTQYF,TGTGCCAGCAGACCGGACAGGGCTAGCACAGATACGCAGTATTTT
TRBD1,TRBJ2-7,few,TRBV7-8,CASSTGGQASYEQYF,TGTGCCAGCAGCACAGGGGGACAGGCCTCCTACGAGCAGTACTTC
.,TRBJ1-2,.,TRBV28,CASRTVSKGANYGYTF,TGTGCCAGCAGGACCGTTTCTAAGGGGGCTAACTATGGCTACACCTTC
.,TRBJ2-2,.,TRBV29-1,CSVTSSSNTGELFF,TGCAGCGTTACGAGCTCCTCGAACACCGGGGAGCTGTTTTTT
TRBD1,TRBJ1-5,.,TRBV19,CASSHRGSNQPQHF,TGTGCCAGTAGTCACAGGGGGAGCAATCAGCCCCAGCATTTT
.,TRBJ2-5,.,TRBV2,CASSEGGAPYQETQYF,TGTGCCAGCAGTGAAGGCGGGGCGCCGTACCAAGAGACCCAGTACTTC
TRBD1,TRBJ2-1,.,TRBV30,CAWSKGADEQFF,TGTGCCTGGAGTAAGGGGGCCGATGAGCAGTTCTTC
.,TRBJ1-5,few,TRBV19,CASSMEQSYSNQPQHF,TGTGCCAGTAGTATGGAGCAGAGCTATAGCAATCAGCCCCAGCATTTT
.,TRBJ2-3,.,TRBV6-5,CASSYSSALTTDTQYF,TGTGCCAGCAGTTACTCGAGTGCACTAACCACAGATACGCAGTATTTT
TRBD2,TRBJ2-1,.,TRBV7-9,CASSPGLAGIKDNEQFF,TGTGCCAGCAGCCCCGGACTAGCGGGAATAAAGGACAATGAGCAGTTCTTC
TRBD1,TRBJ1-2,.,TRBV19,CASSPNRGFGYTF,TGTGCCAGTAGTCCAAACAGGGGGTTTGGCTACACCTTC
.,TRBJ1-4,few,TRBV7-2,CASSKGARPNEKLFF,TGTGCCAGCAGTAAAGGGGCACGGCCCAATGAAAAACTGTTTTTT
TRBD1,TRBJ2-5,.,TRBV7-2,CASSPLDRTQETQYF,TGTGCCAGCAGCCCCTTGGACAGGACCCAAGAGACCCAGTACTTC
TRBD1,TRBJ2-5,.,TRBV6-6,CASSQGAPQTQYF,TGTGCCAGCAGTCAGGGGGCGCCTCAGACCCAGTACTTC
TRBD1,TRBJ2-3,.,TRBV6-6,CASRDWTGDGTDTQYF,TGTGCCAGCAGGGACTGGACAGGGGACGGCACAGATACGCAGTATTTT
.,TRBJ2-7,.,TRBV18,CASSPGASYEQYF,TGTGCCAGCTCACCAGGGGCTTCCTACGAGCAGTACTTC
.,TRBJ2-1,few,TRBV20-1,CSLRRDEQFF,TGCAGTCTGCGGCGGGATGAGCAGTTCTTC
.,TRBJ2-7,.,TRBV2,CASSEPEGGPPRDEQYF,TGTGCCAGCAGTGAACCGGAAGGGGGACCCCCTCGCGACGAGCAGTACTTC
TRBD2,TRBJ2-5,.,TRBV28,CASSLGSGGRETQYF,TGTGCCAGCAGTTTAGGTAGCGGGGGAAGAGAGACCCAGTACTTC
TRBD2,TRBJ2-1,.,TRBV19,CASRPGLAPSSYNEQFF,TGTGCCAGTAGGCCGGGACTAGCGCCGAGCTCCTACAATGAGCAGTTCTTC
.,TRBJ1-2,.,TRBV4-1,CASSRTPTGFYGYTF,TGCGCCAGCAGCCGGACCCCTACAGGATTCTATGGCTACACCTTC
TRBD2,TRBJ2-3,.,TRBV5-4,CASSLAGGRTDTQYF,TGTGCCAGCAGCCTAGCGGGGGGGCGCACAGATACGCAGTATTTT
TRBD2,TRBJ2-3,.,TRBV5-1,CASSPSGTTMGDTQYF,TGCGCCAGCAGCCCCTCCGGGACTACGATGGGAGATACGCAGTATTTT
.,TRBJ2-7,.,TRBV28,CASIRGGTYEQYF,TGTGCCAGCATAAGGGGGGGGACCTACGAGCAGTACTTC
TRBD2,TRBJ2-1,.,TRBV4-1,CASSQPRLAGGPGYNEQFF,TGCGCCAGCAGCCAACCCAGACTAGCGGGAGGGCCGGGTTACAATGAGCAGTTCTTC
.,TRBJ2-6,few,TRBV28,CASSLSPSGANVLTF,TGTGCCAGCAGTTTGAGTCCCTCTGGGGCCAACGTCCTGACTTTC
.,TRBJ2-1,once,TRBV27,CASILRGGAAYNEQFF,TGTGCCAGCATCTTGCGAGGGGGAGCCGCCTACAATGAGCAGTTCTTC
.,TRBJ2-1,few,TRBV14,CASSQPMSNEQFF,TGTGCCAGCAGTCAACCAATGTCCAATGAGCAGTTCTTC
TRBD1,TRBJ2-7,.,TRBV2,CASNGQGGPYEQYF,TGTGCCAGCAATGGACAGGGAGGCCCCTACGAGCAGTACTTC
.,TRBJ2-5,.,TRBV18,CASSPSRLQGQETQYF,TGTGCCAGCTCACCCTCTAGATTACAAGGTCAGGAGACCCAGTACTTC
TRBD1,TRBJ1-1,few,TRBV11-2,CASRNRGGGTEAFF,TGTGCCAGCAGGAACAGGGGGGGTGGCACTGAAGCTTTCTTT
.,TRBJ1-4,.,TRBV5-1,CASSFGGDNEKLFF,TGCGCCAGCAGCTTCGGAGGGGATAATGAAAAACTGTTTTTT
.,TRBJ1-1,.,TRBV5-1,CASSRGGVNTEAFF,TGCGCCAGCAGCCGGGGGGGGGTGAACACTGAAGCTTTCTTT
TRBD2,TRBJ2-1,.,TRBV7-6,CASSLDSGGPANEQFF,TGTGCCAGCAGCTTAGATTCGGGGGGGCCGGCAAATGAGCAGTTCTTC
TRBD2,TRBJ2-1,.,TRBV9,CASSVVSGGRDEQFF,TGTGCCAGCAGCGTAGTTAGCGGGGGGCGGGATGAGCAGTTCTTC
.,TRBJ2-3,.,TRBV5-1,CASSLSSSGTGADTQYF,TGCGCCAGCAGCTTGTCGTCTAGCGGGACAGGGGCAGATACGCAGTATTTT
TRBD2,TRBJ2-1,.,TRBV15,CATSRATSGSNEQFF,TGTGCCACCAGCAGAGCTACTAGCGGGAGTAATGAGCAGTTCTTC
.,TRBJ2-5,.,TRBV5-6,CASSFPTAQETQYF,TGTGCCAGCAGCTTCCCGACAGCGCAAGAGACCCAGTACTTC
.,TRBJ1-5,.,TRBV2,CASSGGQGQPQHF,TGTGCCAGCAGTGGGGGGCAGGGCCAGCCCCAGCATTTT
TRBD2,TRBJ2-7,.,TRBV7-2,CASSQRLAGGNEQYF,TGTGCCAGCAGCCAACGACTAGCGGGAGGTAACGAGCAGTACTTC
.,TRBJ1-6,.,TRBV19,CASSLSRRNNSPLHF,TGTGCCAGTAGCCTCTCCCGGAGAAATAATTCACCCCTCCACTTT
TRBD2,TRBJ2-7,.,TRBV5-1,CASSSARAGAYEQYF,TGCGCCAGCAGCTCCGCCCGGGCGGGAGCCTACGAGCAGTACTTC
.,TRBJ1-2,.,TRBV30,CAWKPGDRDFYGYTF,TGTGCCTGGAAGCCGGGGGATCGGGACTTCTATGGCTACACCTTC
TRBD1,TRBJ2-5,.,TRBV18,CASSPGTGGTETQYF,TGTGCCAGCTCACCCGGGACAGGGGGCACGGAGACCCAGTACTTC
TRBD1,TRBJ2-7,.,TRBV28,CASSTTGAPTYEQYF,TGTGCCAGCAGCACTACAGGGGCGCCAACCTACGAGCAGTACTTC
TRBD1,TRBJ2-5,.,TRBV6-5,CASQGGAETQYF,TGTGCCAGCCAAGGGGGCGCGGAGACCCAGTACTTC
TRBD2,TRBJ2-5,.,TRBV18,CASSPSGGAQETQYF,TGTGCCAGCTCACCTAGCGGGGGGGCTCAAGAGACCCAGTACTTC